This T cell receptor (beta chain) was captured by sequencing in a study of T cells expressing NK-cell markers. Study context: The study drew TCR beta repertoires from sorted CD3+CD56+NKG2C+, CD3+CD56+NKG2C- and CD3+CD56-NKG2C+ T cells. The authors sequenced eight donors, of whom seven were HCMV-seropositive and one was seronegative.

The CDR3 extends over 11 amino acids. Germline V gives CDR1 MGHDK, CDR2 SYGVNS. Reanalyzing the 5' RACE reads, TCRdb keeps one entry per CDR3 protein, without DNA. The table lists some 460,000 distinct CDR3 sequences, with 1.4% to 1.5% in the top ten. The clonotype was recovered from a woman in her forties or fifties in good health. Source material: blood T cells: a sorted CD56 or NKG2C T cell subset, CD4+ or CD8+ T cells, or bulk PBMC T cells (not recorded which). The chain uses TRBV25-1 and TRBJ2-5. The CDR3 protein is CASSGHRTQYF.